These 4 T cell receptor beta chains came from one sample sequenced in a study of response to subunit inactivated influenza vaccine. TCRdb processed the RT-PCR reads anew with MiXCR; each CDR3 protein has one entry. The sample includes 500,000 to 600,000 distinct CDR3 sequences, 7.6% of them seen just once. The sample consisted of PBMCs from blood, taken around 25 months after vaccination. All receptors come from a man between 50 and 75 years old who received an inactivated influenza vaccine.

This clonotype has just a few counts. The chain is built from TRBV5-1 and TRBJ2-7, with 7 bases aligning to TRBD1. The germline CDR1 and CDR2 sequences are SGHRS and YFSETQ. Trimming took 0 bases from V and 4 from J; bases not matched to a gene: 10. This CDR3 has 16 amino acids. The CDR3 DNA follows: TGCGCCAGCAGCTTGGGTTCAGGGACAGACAGATACGAGCAGTACTTC. Amino acid sequence: CASSLGSGTDRYEQYF.

The chain links TRBV6-5 to TRBJ2-3, with 8 positions matching TRBD1. This CDR3 has 15 residues. Trimming cost V 0 bases and J 2 bases; bases outside gene matches: 1. In germline, CDR1 is MNHEY, CDR2 SVGAGI. CDR3 DNA: TGTGCCAGCAGTTACTCGGACAGGGACACAGATACGCAGTATTTT. Translating gives CASSYSDRDTDTQYF.

This clonotype was seen a few times. The chain uses TRBV7-9 and TRBJ1-1, with 8 bases identical to TRBD1. Germline V gives CDR1 SEHNR, CDR2 FQNEAQ (reference sequence). Trimming removed 4 bases from V and 5 bases from J; junction bases left unmatched: 12. This CDR3 region has 16 residues. CDR3 sequence reads: CASSSRGGQGKTEAFF. CDR3 DNA: TGTGCCAGCAGCTCAAGGGGCGGACAGGGAAAGACTGAAGCTTTCTTT.

This clonotype has only a few counts. The rearrangement links TRBV2 to TRBJ2-1; the match to TRBD1 covers 8 bases. The CDR3 runs 15 residues. CDR1 and CDR2 (germline): SNHLY, FYNNEI. The trim removed 4 bases at V and 3 bases at J, leaving 5 bases unmatched. The DNA of the CDR3 is TGTGCCAGCAGTGCTGACAGGGGAGGCTACAATGAGCAGTTCTTC. Residues: CASSADRGGYNEQFF.